The 32 T cell receptor beta chains presented below share a single source sample, sequenced in a study of cytomegalovirus exposure and HLA in healthy donors. The PCR made use of 60 Vbeta and 13 Jbeta primers. The repertoire was sequenced with immunoSEQ multiplex PCR; TCRdb's copy has only in-frame clones and lacks some. This sample yields fewer than 100,000 clones, of which about 80% are seen a single time; about 2% belongs to the top ten. Sequenced sample: PBMCs. The receptors were sampled from a man aged 40-49 years in good health and CMV-seronegative.

This clone was detected a few times. This sequence joins TRBV10-3 and TRBJ2-1, with D hard to call. The CDR3 totals 13 residues. The V gene lost 7 bases and the J gene lost 5 bases, with 12 bases spanning the gap. Germline V lookup: CDR1 ENHRY, CDR2 SYGVKD. The CDR3 DNA reads as TGTGCCATCAAGCAGGATCCAAACAATGAGCAGTTCTTC. The encoded protein is CAIKQDPNNEQFF.

This chain joins TRBV6-5 and TRBJ1-1; 7 bases agree with TRBD1. J gave up 11 bases and V 4 bases, and 13 bases lay outside the gene matches. The CDR3 totals 14 residues. Germline CDR1 and CDR2: MNHEY and SVGAGI. The CDR3, as DNA: TGTGCCAGCAGTTGGGGCAGGGGGTCTGGAGGGGCTTTCTTT. It yields the protein CASSWGRGSGGAFF.

The rearrangement links TRBV15 to TRBJ2-5, with TRBD1 identical over 11 bases. The CDR3 consists of 16 residues. Germline V gives CDR1 LNHNV, CDR2 YYDKDF (reference sequence). V trimming: 2 bases; J trimming: 4 bases; junction bases outside the gene matches: 6. CDR3 loop: CATSRPRGQGVETQYF. In nucleotides, the CDR3 is TGTGCCACCAGCAGACCCAGGGGACAGGGGGTAGAGACCCAGTACTTC.

The V gene is TRBV5-4, the J gene TRBJ2-6, with D possibly TRBD2 on 7 matching bases. Trimming took off 0 bases at V and 0 bases at J, with 16 bases between the two ends. The germline gives CDR1 SGHNT, CDR2 YYREEE (reference sequence). This CDR3 region has 19 residues. The CDR3 coding sequence is TGTGCCAGCAGCTTGGACAGGGAGGGAAAAAGCTCTGGGGCCAACGTCCTGACTTTC. Translating gives CASSLDREGKSSGANVLTF.

The chain combines TRBV6-5 with TRBJ1-3, with unresolved D. The V end lost 4 bases, the J end lost 2 bases, and 9 bases lay between the germline ends. Germline V gene lookup returns CDR1 MNHEY and CDR2 SVGAGI. This CDR3 is built from 14 residues. CDR3 sequence: CASSLTLTGNTIYF. CDR3 sequence (DNA): TGTGCCAGCAGTTTAACATTAACTGGAAACACCATATATTTT.

The genes are TRBV4-2 and TRBJ1-2; 8 bases align to TRBD1. This CDR3 comprises 15 residues. Trimming took 1 base from V and 4 from J; bases not matched to a gene: 5. Germline V CDR1 and CDR2: LGHNA, YNFKEQ. CDR3: CASSQVATGGYGYTF. The CDR3, as DNA: TGTGCCAGCAGCCAAGTAGCAACAGGGGGCTATGGCTACACCTTC.

This chain links TRBV28 with TRBJ1-1; D gene unclear. V was shortened by 3 bases and J by 10 bases, with 18 bases between the two germline ends. Germline V gives CDR1 MDHEN, CDR2 SYDVKM. The CDR3 sequence is 14 residues long. In nucleotides, the CDR3 is TGTGCCAGCAGTTTTCTCCCCCCGGGGTTTGGAGCTTTCTTT. Its translation is CASSFLPPGFGAFF.

The rearrangement joins TRBV14 to TRBJ2-5, with TRBD2 matching over 8 bases. The CDR3 is made up of 16 amino acids. Germline lookup yields CDR1 SGHDN and CDR2 FVKESK. J was trimmed by 1 base and V by 4 bases; bases with no gene match: 8. The CDR3 nucleotides read TGTGCCAGCAGCCCTCTCGGAGCGGGGGCCCAAGAGACCCAGTACTTC. Its translation is CASSPLGAGAQETQYF.

The chain recombines TRBV19 with TRBJ2-5; no definite D call. The germline gives CDR1 LNHDA, CDR2 SQIVND (reference sequence). V was cut by 1 base and J by 5 bases, with 8 bases left in between. The CDR3 loop spans 13 amino acids. Here the CDR3 DNA reads TGTGCCAGTAGTATAGTGCCCGGGGAGACCCAGTACTTC. Encoded protein: CASSIVPGETQYF.

The chain couples TRBV4-1 to TRBJ1-1; TRBD1 is a possible D gene (6 bases). The V gene lost 2 bases and the J gene lost 1 base, with 23 bases spanning the gap. CDR1 is MGHRA, CDR2 YSYEKL, per germline. The CDR3 contains 19 residues. CDR3: CASSQRLGGLGGGNTEAFF. The CDR3 region has the DNA TGCGCCAGCAGCCAAAGGCTTGGGGGCCTTGGCGGGGGGAACACTGAAGCTTTCTTT.

This chain uses TRBV7-2 with TRBJ2-5; maybe TRBD2 (5 bases). The J call may be faulty, since TRBJ2-7 better matches the DNA end. CDR3 length equals 15 residues. Germline values: CDR1 SGHTA, CDR2 FQGNSA. The CDR3 is CASSSARAVAYEQYF. The CDR3 region has the DNA TGTGCCAGCAGCTCCGCGAGGGCAGTTGCCTACGAGCAGTACTTC.

The chain uses TRBV6-5 and TRBJ1-5; D perhaps matches TRBD1 (6 bases). V shed 2 bases and J shed 4 bases, with 6 bases lying between them. CDR3 length: 13 residues. From germline, CDR1 is MNHEY and CDR2 SVGAGI. The chain's CDR3 is CASSYGQNQPQHF. The CDR3, as DNA: TGTGCCAGCAGTTACGGACAGAATCAGCCCCAGCATTTT.

The chain carries TRBV6-1 and TRBJ2-7; D unresolved. Deletions cut 7 bases from V and 3 bases from J, with 13 bases between. CDR1 is MNHNS, CDR2 SASEGT, per germline. CDR3 length equals 13 residues. In DNA, the CDR3 is TGTGCCAGCACCCTGAGGTCCCTCTACGAGCAGTACTTC. It translates to CASTLRSLYEQYF.

CDR3 DNA: TGTGCCAGTTGGCAGGGGAGTGTGGCTGAAGCTTTCTTT. Translated: CASWQGSVAEAFF. The chain couples TRBV19 to TRBJ1-1; a possible D gene is TRBD1 (6 bases). Per the germline V gene, CDR1 is LNHDA and CDR2 is SQIVND (reference sequence). The ends were cut back, 8 bases at V and 6 bases at J, with 16 bases in the middle. This CDR3 contains 13 residues.

The chain combines TRBV7-8 with TRBJ1-2; TRBD1 is a possible D gene (5 bases). Between the trimmed V and J ends, which lost 1 base and 5 bases, there was a span of 14 bases. CDR1 and CDR2 from the germline V gene are SGHVS and FQNEAQ. The CDR3 is 15 residues long. CDR3 in amino acids: CASSLVAGGLYGYTF. CDR3 sequence (DNA): TGTGCCAGCAGCTTAGTTGCGGGGGGGTTATATGGCTACACCTTC.

V usage is TRBV9 and J usage is TRBJ1-2; D not certain. CDR1 and CDR2 from the germline V gene are SGDLS and YYNGEE. The CDR3 totals 14 residues. The V and J ends lost 4 bases and 6 bases respectively, with 16 bases between them. In nucleotides, the CDR3 is TGTGCCAGCAGCCCTAGGGAGGGTTTAGATGGCTACACCTTC. Protein product: CASSPREGLDGYTF.

This chain links TRBV29-1 with TRBJ1-1; tentative D call: TRBD1 (5 bases). The germline V gene has CDR1 SQVTM and CDR2 ANQGSEA. Deletions cut 5 bases from V and 1 base from J, with 14 bases between. This CDR3 region has 14 residues. DNA of the CDR3: TGCAGCGTTCAAAAAGGGGTCTCGAACACTGAAGCTTTCTTT. Translated, it gives CSVQKGVSNTEAFF.

This clone appeared once. The gene calls are TRBV4-3 and TRBJ2-5; no firm D call. The V end lost 2 bases, the J end lost 0 bases, and 10 bases lay between the germline ends. Looked up from germline, CDR1 is LGHNA and CDR2 is YSLEER. This CDR3 is 15 amino acids long. Written as DNA, the CDR3 is TGCGCCAGCAGCCAAAGATTACATAACCAAGAGACCCAGTACTTC. It yields the protein CASSQRLHNQETQYF.

As to this clone: This CDR3 is also generated by other DNA sequences in the sample. V and J are TRBV19 and TRBJ2-7, with 9 nucleotides matching TRBD1. CDR1 LNHDA and CDR2 SQIVND come from the germline V gene (reference sequence). The trim removed 4 bases at V and 2 bases at J, leaving 3 bases unmatched. This CDR3 spans 14 amino acids. The CDR3 bases are TGTGCCAGTAGTACCGGGACAGGGCCCTACGAGCAGTACTTC. Its translation is CASSTGTGPYEQYF.

The V call is TRBV4-3, the J call TRBJ1-2, with D perhaps matching TRBD1 (5 bases). From germline, CDR1 is LGHNA and CDR2 YSLEER. The CDR3 has 16 residues. V lost 0 bases and J lost 4, with 15 bases in between. The chain's CDR3 is CASSQEHRPLGYGYTF. CDR3 DNA sequence: TGCGCCAGCAGCCAAGAACACAGGCCCTTGGGCTATGGCTACACCTTC.

The chain joins TRBV2 to TRBJ1-5, with D perhaps matching TRBD1 (5 bases). Germline V gene data show CDR1 as SNHLY and CDR2 as FYNNEI. The CDR3 runs to 15 residues. V was trimmed by 4 bases and J by 5 bases, leaving 15 bases between them. CDR3 region: CASSGGGYRDQPQHF. CDR3 bases: TGTGCCAGCAGTGGGGGGGGTTACCGGGATCAGCCCCAGCATTTT.

V is TRBV27 and J is TRBJ2-5; 9 nucleotides line up with TRBD1. The end of the DNA fits TRBJ2-7 better, so the J call may be wrong. This CDR3 comprises 14 residues. CDR1 is MNHEY and CDR2 is SMNVEV in the germline V gene (reference sequence). The CDR3: CASSRTGASYEQYF. CDR3 in DNA: TGTGCCAGCAGTCGGACAGGGGCCTCCTACGAGCAGTACTTC.

V and J are TRBV28 and TRBJ2-1; the D gene is possibly TRBD2 (5 bases). CDR3 size: 16 residues. With 3 bases removed from V and 7 bases from J, the gap between germline ends came to 19 bases. The V gene's germline CDR1 is MDHEN and CDR2 SYDVKM. Here the CDR3 reads CASSFPSAPRGNEQFF. The CDR3 DNA sequence: TGTGCCAGCAGTTTTCCGAGTGCGCCTAGAGGGAATGAGCAGTTCTTC.

Only one count was recorded for this clone. DNA of the CDR3: TGTGCCAGCTCACCTTTGACACTCGAGCAGTTCTTC. Translated: CASSPLTLEQFF. The chain joins TRBV18 to TRBJ2-1; D gene unclear. CDR1 is KGHSH and CDR2 is LQKENI in the germline V gene. The CDR3 has 12 residues. Trimming shortened V by 3 bases and J by 10 bases, and 10 bases separated the two germline ends. The full variable domain, rest sourced from reference TRBV18 and TRBJ2-1, is NAGVMQNPRHLVRRRGQEARLRCSPMKGHSHVYWYRQLPEEGLKFMVYLQKENIIDESGMPKERFSAEFPKEGPSILRIQQVVRGDSAAYFCASSPLTLEQFFGPGTRLTVL.

This clone was recorded once. The genes are TRBV28 and TRBJ2-2; the D gene is possibly TRBD1 (6 bases). The germline gives CDR1 MDHEN, CDR2 SYDVKM. The CDR3 runs to 13 residues. The V gene lost 9 bases and the J gene lost 2 bases, with 10 bases spanning the gap. The CDR3 DNA reads as TGTGCCAGTAGGGACACCAACACCGGGGAGCTGTTTTTT. Amino acids: CASRDTNTGELFF.

The rearrangement links TRBV6-1 to TRBJ2-1, with unresolved D. This CDR3 comprises 14 residues. Per the germline V gene, CDR1 is MNHNS and CDR2 is SASEGT. Trimming pared 10 bases from V and 0 bases from J, leaving 13 bases between. CDR3 sequence reads: CATLWQSSYNEQFF. The CDR3 nucleotides read TGTGCCACCCTTTGGCAAAGCTCCTACAATGAGCAGTTCTTC.

The CDR3 is CASSQGRSSYEQYF. The CDR3 DNA follows: TGTGCCAGCAGCCAGGGCAGAAGCTCCTACGAGCAGTACTTC. The chain links TRBV4-2 to TRBJ2-7, with D unresolved. The length of the CDR3 is 14 residues. Germline V gene lookup returns CDR1 LGHNA and CDR2 YNFKEQ. V was pared by 3 bases and J by 0 bases, with 9 bases between.

The chain uses TRBV18 and TRBJ1-6, with TRBD1 identical over 10 bases. CDR1 KGHSH and CDR2 LQKENI come from the germline V gene. V shed 2 bases, J shed 14 bases, and the junction held 12 bases outside the gene matches. The CDR3 sequence is 16 residues long. Here the CDR3 DNA reads TGTGCCAGCTCACCATCGCTAGGACAGGGGGATCTAACCCTCCACTTT. This gives the protein CASSPSLGQGDLTLHF. The full variable domain, in which reference TRBV18 and TRBJ1-6 provide the parts outside the CDR3, is NAGVMQNPRHLVRRRGQEARLRCSPMKGHSHVYWYRQLPEEGLKFMVYLQKENIIDESGMPKERFSAEFPKEGPSILRIQQVVRGDSAAYFCASSPSLGQGDLTLHFGNGTRLTVT.

The rearrangement uses TRBV7-3 and TRBJ2-7, with D perhaps TRBD1 (5 bases). There are 15 residues in the CDR3. Germline V CDR1 and CDR2: SGHTA, FQGTGA. The V gene lost 5 bases and the J gene lost 7 bases, with 21 bases spanning the gap. The CDR3 reads CASSPLAGKLREQYF. DNA of the CDR3: TGTGCCAGCAGCCCCCTGGCAGGGAAGCTTCGGGAGCAGTACTTC. The whole variable domain, filled in from reference TRBV7-3 and TRBJ2-7, reads GAGVSQTPSNKVTEKGKYVELRCDPISGHTALYWYRQSLGQGPEFLIYFQGTGAADDSGLPNDRFFAVRPEGSVSTLKIQRTERGDSAVYLCASSPLAGKLREQYFGPGTRLTVT.

The rearrangement links TRBV23-1 to TRBJ2-3; 7 bases fit TRBD2. Being an ORF, TRBV23-1 has a function that is uncertain. This CDR3 spans 19 amino acids. The V gene end was trimmed by 0 bases and the J gene end by 2 bases; junction bases not matched to a gene: 14. As DNA, the CDR3 is TGCGCCAGCAGTCAATCTGCCAGCGGGGCCATACCTCACACAGATACGCAGTATTTT. Translating gives CASSQSASGAIPHTDTQYF.

The CDR3 bases are TGTGCCAGCAGTGAATTTGGTGCGGGGGTTGAGCAGTACTTC. Its protein product is CASSEFGAGVEQYF. The genes are TRBV6-1 and TRBJ2-7; 7 bases line up with TRBD2. Germline V lookup: CDR1 MNHNS, CDR2 SASEGT. V trimming: 2 bases; J trimming: 7 bases; junction bases outside the gene matches: 8. The CDR3 is 14 residues long.

The CDR3 sequence is CASSFGRENGYTF. CDR3 nucleotide sequence: TGTGCCAGCAGCTTCGGCAGGGAAAATGGCTACACCTTC. This chain connects TRBV7-9 to TRBJ1-2, with D maybe TRBD1 (5 bases). Germline V gene data show CDR1 as SEHNR and CDR2 as FQNEAQ (reference sequence). This CDR3 comprises 13 residues. Deletions cut 3 bases from V and 6 bases from J, with 11 bases between.